The next 13 T cell receptor beta chains were all read from a single sample in a study of human versus mouse CDR3 diversity and MHC coevolution. Method: immunoSEQ multiplex PCR; TCRdb's copy keeps in-frame clones and lacks some. Of 45,000 to 75,000 clones listed, roughly 93% are singletons. Sequenced input: naive CD4+ T cells from blood. The subset was: CD45RO-negative CD62L-positive naive CD4 T cells. These receptors came from a person between 60 and 69 years old in good health.

The gene calls are TRBV5-1 and TRBJ2-1, with TRBD2 matching over 16 bases. With 4 bases clipped from V and 8 bases from J, the junction kept 12 bases outside the gene matches. This CDR3 is built from 18 residues. Germline V lookup: CDR1 SGHRS, CDR2 YFSETQ. CDR3 nucleotide sequence: TGCGCCAGCAGCGCGGGACTAGCGGGAGGGCCATTCAGGGATGAGCAGTTCTTC. This codes for CASSAGLAGGPFRDEQFF. Based on the CDR3 plus reference TRBV5-1 and TRBJ2-1, the full variable domain is KAGVTQTPRYLIKTRGQQVTLSCSPISGHRSVSWYQQTPGQGLQFLFEYFSETQRNKGNFPGRFSGRQFSNSRSEMNVSTLELGDSALYLCASSAGLAGGPFRDEQFFGPGTRLTVL.

This clone showed up just once. The DNA of the CDR3 is TGTGCCAGCAGTTTCGGACAGGGGGTTGGAGATACGCAGTATTTT. The encoded protein is CASSFGQGVGDTQYF. The chain has TRBV5-6 and TRBJ2-3; 10 bases line up with TRBD1. Germline CDR1 and CDR2: SGHDT and YYEEEE. V lost 5 bases, J lost 5 bases, and 8 bases stayed unmatched. CDR3 size: 15 residues.

The chain combines TRBV19 with TRBJ2-3; D is ambiguous. The CDR3 contains 12 residues. Between the trimmed V and J ends, which lost 4 bases and 5 bases, there was a span of 7 bases. The germline gives CDR1 LNHDA, CDR2 SQIVND (reference sequence). CDR3 residues: CASSTIGDTQYF. As DNA, the CDR3 is TGTGCCAGTAGTACTATCGGAGATACGCAGTATTTT.

This clone was observed once. One junction end does not reproduce the germline sequence, and a read error may be involved. The chain couples TRBV19 to TRBJ1-1, with TRBD1 identical over 8 bases. Germline V lookup: CDR1 LNHDA, CDR2 SQIVND (reference sequence). This CDR3 is 12 amino acids long. CDR3 DNA: TGTGCCAGTAACAACCAGGACAGGGTGACCTGGTTT. Translating it yields CASNNQDRVTWF. The variable domain in full, with the rest retrieved from reference TRBV19 and TRBJ1-1, is DGGITQSPKYLFRKEGQNVTLSCEQNLNHDAMYWYRQDPGQGLRLIYYSQIVNDFQKGDIAEGYSVSREKKESFPLTVTSAQKNPTAFYLCASNNQDRVTWFGQGTRLTVV.

V and J are TRBV15 and TRBJ2-2; 7 bases line up with TRBD2. J gave up 6 bases and V 4 bases, and 2 bases lay outside the gene matches. CDR3 size: 13 residues. Germline V gene lookup returns CDR1 LNHNV and CDR2 YYDKDF (reference sequence). The CDR3, as DNA: TGTGCCACCAGCATAGGGAGGGCCGGGGAGCTGTTTTTT. Translated, it gives CATSIGRAGELFF.

The chain employs TRBV18 and TRBJ2-1, with TRBD2 matching 8 bases. CDR1 is KGHSH and CDR2 is LQKENI in the germline V gene. The CDR3 loop spans 16 amino acids. V trimming: 0 bases; J trimming: 3 bases; junction bases outside the gene matches: 4. The CDR3 bases are TGTGCCAGCTCACCACCGACGGGAGGGGTCTACAATGAGCAGTTCTTC. Protein: CASSPPTGGVYNEQFF.

This clone has just one count. The chain joins TRBV11-3 to TRBJ1-3, with D perhaps TRBD1 (6 bases). The ends were cut back, 0 bases at V and 9 bases at J, with 15 bases in the middle. Germline CDR1 reads SGHNT; CDR2 reads YENEEA. The CDR3 has 15 amino acids. CDR3 bases: TGTGCCAGCAGCTTAGATCCGGCTCAGGGGCGCACCATATATTTT. Its translation: CASSLDPAQGRTIYF.

Only one count was recorded for this clone. The chain employs TRBV7-9 and TRBJ2-7, with 11 bases identical to TRBD2. The V gene end was trimmed by 5 bases and the J gene end by 3 bases; junction bases not matched to a gene: 6. The CDR3 runs 15 residues. In germline, CDR1 is SEHNR, CDR2 FQNEAQ (reference sequence). The CDR3 reads CASSRSGRGFYEQYF. The CDR3 coding sequence is TGTGCCAGCAGCCGTAGCGGGAGGGGGTTCTACGAGCAGTACTTC.

The V and J genes are TRBV6-6 and TRBJ2-3; TRBD1 matches at 8 bases. From germline, CDR1 is MNHNY and CDR2 SVGAGI (reference sequence). There are 15 residues in the CDR3. V lost 2 bases and J lost 2; bases outside the gene matches: 3. The CDR3, as DNA: TGTGCCAGCAGTTACCCAGGGGGCCCCACAGATACGCAGTATTTT. Its translation is CASSYPGGPTDTQYF.

In this sample, this clone turned up a few times. The gene calls are TRBV10-3 and TRBJ1-5; 8 bases are shared with TRBD1. CDR1 is ENHRY, CDR2 SYGVKD, per germline. V lost 4 bases, J lost 1 base, and 9 bases stayed unmatched. The CDR3 covers 17 residues. The CDR3 loop is CAISARDRSLSNQPQHF. CDR3 nucleotide sequence: TGTGCCATCAGTGCGCGGGACAGGAGTTTAAGCAATCAGCCCCAGCATTTT.

The chain is built from TRBV5-1 and TRBJ1-6, with 9 positions matching TRBD1. V was pared by 0 bases and J by 7 bases, with 8 bases of the junction left unmatched. Germline-derived CDR1 and CDR2 are SGHRS and YFSETQ. The CDR3 consists of 17 residues. CDR3 nucleotide sequence: TGCGCCAGCAGCTTGGCCTCGGGACAGGGAAGAAATTCACCCCTCCACTTT. Its protein is CASSLASGQGRNSPLHF.

The chain uses TRBV5-1 and TRBJ1-2; D perhaps matches TRBD1 (6 bases). CDR1 SGHRS and CDR2 YFSETQ come from the germline V gene. The CDR3 is 13 amino acids. Trimming took 4 bases from V and 4 from J, leaving 11 bases between them. As DNA, the CDR3 is TGCGCCAGCAGCCAGGACAGTACCTATGGCTACACCTTC. This codes for CASSQDSTYGYTF.

The chain recombines TRBV5-1 with TRBJ2-5, with TRBD1 matching 7 bases. Germline trimming cut 6 bases from V and 2 bases from J; bases unmatched to any gene: 4. This CDR3 comprises 13 residues. Germline-derived CDR1 and CDR2 are SGHRS and YFSETQ. CDR3 region: CASTLDRQETQYF. Here the CDR3 DNA reads TGCGCCAGCACCCTGGACAGGCAAGAGACCCAGTACTTC.